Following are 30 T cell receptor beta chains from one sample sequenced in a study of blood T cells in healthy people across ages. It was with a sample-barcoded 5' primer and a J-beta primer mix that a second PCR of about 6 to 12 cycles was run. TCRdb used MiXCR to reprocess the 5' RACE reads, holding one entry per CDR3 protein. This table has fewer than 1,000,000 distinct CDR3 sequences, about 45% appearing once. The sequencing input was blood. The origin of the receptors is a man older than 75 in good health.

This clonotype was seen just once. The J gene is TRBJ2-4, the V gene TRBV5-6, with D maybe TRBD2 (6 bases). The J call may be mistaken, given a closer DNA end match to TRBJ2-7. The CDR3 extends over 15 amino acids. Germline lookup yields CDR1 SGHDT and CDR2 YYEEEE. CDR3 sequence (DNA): TGTGCCAGCAGTTTGAATTGGGGGAGCGGGCACGAGCAGTACTTC. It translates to CASSLNWGSGHEQYF.

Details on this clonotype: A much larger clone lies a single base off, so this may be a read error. CDR3 in DNA: TGCAGTGCTAGAGGGCTAGCGGGAGGGCAAGATGAGCAGTTATTC. Its translation is CSARGLAGGQDEQLF. This chain uses TRBV20-1 with TRBJ2-1, with 12 nucleotides matching TRBD2. This CDR3 is built from 15 residues. The germline gives CDR1 DFQATT, CDR2 SNEGSKA (reference sequence).

CDR3 nucleotides: TGTGCCAGCAGTACCGGGACTAGCGGCCACGAGCAGTACTTC. Protein product: CASSTGTSGHEQYF. This chain joins TRBV6-2 or TRBV6-3 and TRBJ2-7, with TRBD2 matching 11 bases. The CDR3 covers 14 residues. Germline trimming cut 5 bases from V and 5 bases from J; bases unmatched to any gene: 5. Germline CDR1 reads MNHEY; CDR2 reads SVGEGT.

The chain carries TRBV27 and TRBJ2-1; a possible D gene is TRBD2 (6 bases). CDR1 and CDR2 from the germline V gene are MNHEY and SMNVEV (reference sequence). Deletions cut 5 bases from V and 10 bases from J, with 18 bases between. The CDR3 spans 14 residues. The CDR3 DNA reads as TGTGCCAGCAGTCCAGGACCGGGACTCCAAGAGCAGTTCTTC. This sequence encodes CASSPGPGLQEQFF.

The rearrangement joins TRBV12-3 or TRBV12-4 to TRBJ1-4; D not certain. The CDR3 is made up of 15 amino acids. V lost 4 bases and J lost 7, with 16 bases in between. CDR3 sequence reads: CASSSFGVRSEKLFF. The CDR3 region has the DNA TGTGCCAGCAGTTCTTTTGGGGTGAGGAGTGAAAAACTGTTTTTT.

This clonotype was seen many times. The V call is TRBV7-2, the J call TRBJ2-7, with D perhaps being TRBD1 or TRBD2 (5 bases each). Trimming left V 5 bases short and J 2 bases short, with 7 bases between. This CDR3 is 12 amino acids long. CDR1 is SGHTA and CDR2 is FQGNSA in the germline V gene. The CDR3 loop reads CASSPGPYEQYF. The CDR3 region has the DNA TGTGCCAGCAGCCCGGGACCCTACGAGCAGTACTTC.

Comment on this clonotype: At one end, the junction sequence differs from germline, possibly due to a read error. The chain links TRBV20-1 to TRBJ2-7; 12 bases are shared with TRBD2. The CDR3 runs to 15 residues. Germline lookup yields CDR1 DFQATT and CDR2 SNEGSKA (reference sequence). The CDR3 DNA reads TGCAGTACTAGAGGCTCTAGCGGGAGGGCCCTCGAGCAGTACTTC. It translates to CSTRGSSGRALEQYF.

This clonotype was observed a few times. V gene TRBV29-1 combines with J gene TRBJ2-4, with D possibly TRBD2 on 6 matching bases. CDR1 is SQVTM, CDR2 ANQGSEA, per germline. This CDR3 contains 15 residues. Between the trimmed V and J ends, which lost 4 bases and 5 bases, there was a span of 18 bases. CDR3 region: CSVVSGTPGENIQYF. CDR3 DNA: TGCAGCGTTGTTTCGGGGACGCCGGGGGAAAACATTCAGTACTTC.

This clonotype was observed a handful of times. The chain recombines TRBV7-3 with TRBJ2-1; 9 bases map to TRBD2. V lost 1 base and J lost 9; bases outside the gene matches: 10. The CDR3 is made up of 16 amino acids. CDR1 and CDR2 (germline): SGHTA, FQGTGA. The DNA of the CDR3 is TGTGCCAGCAGCTTAATTGGGCTAGCGGGACGGAGTGAGCAGTTCTTC. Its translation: CASSLIGLAGRSEQFF.

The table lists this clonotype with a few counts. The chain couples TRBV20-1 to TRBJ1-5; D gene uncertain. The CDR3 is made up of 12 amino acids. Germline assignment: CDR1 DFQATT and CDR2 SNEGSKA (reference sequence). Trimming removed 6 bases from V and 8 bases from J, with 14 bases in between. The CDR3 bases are TGCAGTGCACAGATCGGGGAGGAGCCCCAGCATTTT. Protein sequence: CSAQIGEEPQHF.

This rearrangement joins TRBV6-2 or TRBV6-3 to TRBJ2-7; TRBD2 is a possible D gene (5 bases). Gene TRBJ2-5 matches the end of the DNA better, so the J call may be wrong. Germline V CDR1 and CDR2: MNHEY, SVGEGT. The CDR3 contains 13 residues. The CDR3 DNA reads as TGTGCCAGCAGCAAGACGGGGAAGGGGACCCAGTACTTC. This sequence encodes CASSKTGKGTQYF.

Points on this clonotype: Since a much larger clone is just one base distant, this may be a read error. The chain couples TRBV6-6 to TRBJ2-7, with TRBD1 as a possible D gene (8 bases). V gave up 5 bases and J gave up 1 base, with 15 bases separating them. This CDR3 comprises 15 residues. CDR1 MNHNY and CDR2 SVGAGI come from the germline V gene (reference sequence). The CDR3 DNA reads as TGTGCCAGCAGTATAACAGGGGGAGGGTCCTACGAGCAGTACTTC. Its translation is CASSITGGGSYEQYF.

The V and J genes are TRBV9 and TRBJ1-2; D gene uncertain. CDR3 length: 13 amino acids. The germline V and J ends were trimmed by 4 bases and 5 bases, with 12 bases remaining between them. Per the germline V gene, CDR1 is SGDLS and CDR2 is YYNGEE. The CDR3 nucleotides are TGTGCCAGCAGCCCTTCTGAAGCGTATGGCTACACCTTC. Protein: CASSPSEAYGYTF.

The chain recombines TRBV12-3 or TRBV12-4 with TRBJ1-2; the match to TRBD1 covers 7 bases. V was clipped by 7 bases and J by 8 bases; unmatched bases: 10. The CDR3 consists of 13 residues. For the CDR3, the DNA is TGTGCCAGCACCGTTACAGGGGTTAGAGGCTACACCTTC. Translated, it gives CASTVTGVRGYTF.

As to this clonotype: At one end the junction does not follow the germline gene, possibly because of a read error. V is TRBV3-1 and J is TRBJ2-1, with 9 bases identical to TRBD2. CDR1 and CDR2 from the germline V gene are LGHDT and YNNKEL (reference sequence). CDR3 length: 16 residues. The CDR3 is CASSQATSGGYKEQFF. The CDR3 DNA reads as TGTGCCAGCAGCCAAGCGACTAGCGGAGGCTACAAGGAGCAGTTCTTC.

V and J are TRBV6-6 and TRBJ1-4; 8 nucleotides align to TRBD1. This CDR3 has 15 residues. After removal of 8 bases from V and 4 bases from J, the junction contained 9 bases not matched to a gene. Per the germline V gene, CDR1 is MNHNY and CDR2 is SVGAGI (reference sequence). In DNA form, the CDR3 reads TGTGCCAGCTTCAGGGGGCCCTCTGGTAATGAAAAACTGTTTTTT. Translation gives CASFRGPSGNEKLFF.

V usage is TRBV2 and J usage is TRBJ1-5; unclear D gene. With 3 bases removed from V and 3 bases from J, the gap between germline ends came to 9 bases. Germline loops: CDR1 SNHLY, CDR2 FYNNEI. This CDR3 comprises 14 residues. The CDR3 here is CASSDRRNNQPQHF. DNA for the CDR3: TGTGCCAGCAGTGACAGGCGAAACAATCAGCCCCAGCATTTT.

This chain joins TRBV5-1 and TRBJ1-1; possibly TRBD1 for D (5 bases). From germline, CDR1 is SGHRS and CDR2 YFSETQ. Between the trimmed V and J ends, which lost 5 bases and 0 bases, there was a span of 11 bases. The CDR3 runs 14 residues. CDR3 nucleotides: TGCGCCAGCAGACAAGGGACGTTGAACACTGAAGCTTTCTTT. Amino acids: CASRQGTLNTEAFF.

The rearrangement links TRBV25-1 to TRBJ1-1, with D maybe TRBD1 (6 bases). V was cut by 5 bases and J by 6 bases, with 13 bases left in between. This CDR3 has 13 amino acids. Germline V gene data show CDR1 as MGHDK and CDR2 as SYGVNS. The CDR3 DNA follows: TGTGCCAGCAGTAGTACAGGGTTACCTGAAGCTTTCTTT. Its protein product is CASSSTGLPEAFF.

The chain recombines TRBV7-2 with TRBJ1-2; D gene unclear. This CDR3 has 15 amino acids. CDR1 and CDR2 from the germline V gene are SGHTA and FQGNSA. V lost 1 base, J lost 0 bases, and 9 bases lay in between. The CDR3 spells CASSLEYTANYGYTF. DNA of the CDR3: TGTGCCAGCAGCTTAGAATACACCGCTAACTATGGCTACACCTTC.

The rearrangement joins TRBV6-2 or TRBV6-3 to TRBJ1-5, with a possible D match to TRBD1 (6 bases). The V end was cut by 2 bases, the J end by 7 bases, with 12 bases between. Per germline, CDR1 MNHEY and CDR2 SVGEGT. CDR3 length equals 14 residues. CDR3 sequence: CASSYGGSLQPQHF. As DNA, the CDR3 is TGTGCCAGCAGTTACGGGGGCTCTCTGCAGCCCCAGCATTTT.

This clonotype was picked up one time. DNA for the CDR3: TGTGCCAGCAGCTTAGGGACTAGAGACACCGGGGAGCTGTTTTTT. Encoded protein: CASSLGTRDTGELFF. V usage is TRBV7-2 and J usage is TRBJ2-2; 7 bases agree with TRBD2. Germline assignment: CDR1 SGHTA and CDR2 FQGNSA. The ends lost 1 base at V and 3 bases at J; junction bases unmatched: 2. The CDR3 contains 15 residues.

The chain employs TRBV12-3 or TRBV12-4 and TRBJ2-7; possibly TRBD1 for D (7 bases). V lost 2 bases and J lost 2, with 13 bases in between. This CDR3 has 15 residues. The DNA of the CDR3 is TGTGCCAGCAGTTTAAGCCCCAGGGGGGCCTACGAGCAGTACTTC. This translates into CASSLSPRGAYEQYF.

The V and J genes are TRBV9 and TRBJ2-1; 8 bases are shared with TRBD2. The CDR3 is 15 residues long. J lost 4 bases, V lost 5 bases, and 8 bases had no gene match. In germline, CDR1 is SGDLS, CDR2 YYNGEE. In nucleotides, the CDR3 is TGTGCCAGCAGTCAGAGCGGGGGAGGTTACAATGAGCAGTTCTTC. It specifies CASSQSGGGYNEQFF.

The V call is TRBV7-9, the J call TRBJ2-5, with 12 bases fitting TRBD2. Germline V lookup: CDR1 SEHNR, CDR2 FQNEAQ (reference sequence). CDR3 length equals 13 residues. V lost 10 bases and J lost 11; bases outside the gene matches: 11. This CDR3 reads CANRVLAGGEQYF. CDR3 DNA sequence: TGTGCCAATCGGGTACTAGCGGGAGGTGAGCAGTACTTC.

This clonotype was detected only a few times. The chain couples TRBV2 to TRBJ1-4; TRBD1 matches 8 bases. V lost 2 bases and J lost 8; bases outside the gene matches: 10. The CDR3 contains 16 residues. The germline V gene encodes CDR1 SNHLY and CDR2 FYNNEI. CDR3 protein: CASSEQGTGRGEKLFF. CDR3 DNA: TGTGCCAGCAGTGAACAGGGGACAGGACGAGGAGAAAAACTGTTTTTT.

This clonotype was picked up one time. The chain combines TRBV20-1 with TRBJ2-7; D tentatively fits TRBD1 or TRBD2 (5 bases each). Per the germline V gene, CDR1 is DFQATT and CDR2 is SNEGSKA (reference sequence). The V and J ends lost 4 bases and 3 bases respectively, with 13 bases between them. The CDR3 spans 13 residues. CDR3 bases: TGCAGTGCTATCGGGACCCGGGGCTACGAGCAGTACTTC. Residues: CSAIGTRGYEQYF.

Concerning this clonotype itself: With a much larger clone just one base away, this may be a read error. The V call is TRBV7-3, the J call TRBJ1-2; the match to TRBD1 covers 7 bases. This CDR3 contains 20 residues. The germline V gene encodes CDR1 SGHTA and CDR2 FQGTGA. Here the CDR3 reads CASSRIPSWDRYQANHGYTF. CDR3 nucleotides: TGTGCCAGCAGCCGAATCCCTTCCTGGGACAGATATCAAGCTAACCATGGCTACACCTTC.

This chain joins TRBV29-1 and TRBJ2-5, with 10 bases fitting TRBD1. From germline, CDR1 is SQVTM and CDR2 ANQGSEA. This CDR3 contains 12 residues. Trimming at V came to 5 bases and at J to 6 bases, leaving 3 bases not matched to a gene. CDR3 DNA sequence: TGCAGCGTTTGGACAGGGGGGCAGACCCAGTACTTC. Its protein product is CSVWTGGQTQYF.

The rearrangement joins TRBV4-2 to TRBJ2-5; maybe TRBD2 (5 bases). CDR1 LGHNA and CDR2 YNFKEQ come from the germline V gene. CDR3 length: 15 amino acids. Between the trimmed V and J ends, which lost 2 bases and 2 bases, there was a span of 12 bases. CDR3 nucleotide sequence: TGTGCCAGCAGCCAACAGGCAACGGGGCAAGAGACCCAGTACTTC. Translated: CASSQQATGQETQYF.